The present entry profiles one T cell receptor beta chain with its context. Its specificity is not known. The entry originates in a study of radiation and T cells in renal cell carcinoma. The CDR3 spans 13 residues. The germline CDR1 and CDR2 sequences are MNHEY and SMNVEV (reference sequence). Between the trimmed V and J ends, which lost 1 base and 11 bases, there was a span of 14 bases. TCRdb's table, derived via immunoSEQ multiplex PCR, lists solely in-frame clones and lacks some. The table has around 94,000 clones, 86% seen once; the top ten hold 7.5% to 8.5%. Study outcomes and limitations: Without pretreatment biopsies, baseline tumor clonotype presence was undetermined. Top tumor clonotypes rose in blood 2 weeks post-radiation, then contracted.

The time point was: baseline pretreatment blood. Treatment described: 15 Gy SBRT to primary tumor, nephrectomy 4 weeks later. The J gene is TRBJ1-1, the V gene TRBV27, with a possible D match to TRBD1 (5 bases). Source: blood, taken from a patient whose treatment included radiotherapy and nephrectomy. The TCR comes from a man aged 45-65 years with renal cell carcinoma. The CDR3 reads CASSLLGGRAAFF. In DNA form, the CDR3 reads TGTGCCAGCAGTTTATTGGGGGGACGGGCGGCTTTCTTT.